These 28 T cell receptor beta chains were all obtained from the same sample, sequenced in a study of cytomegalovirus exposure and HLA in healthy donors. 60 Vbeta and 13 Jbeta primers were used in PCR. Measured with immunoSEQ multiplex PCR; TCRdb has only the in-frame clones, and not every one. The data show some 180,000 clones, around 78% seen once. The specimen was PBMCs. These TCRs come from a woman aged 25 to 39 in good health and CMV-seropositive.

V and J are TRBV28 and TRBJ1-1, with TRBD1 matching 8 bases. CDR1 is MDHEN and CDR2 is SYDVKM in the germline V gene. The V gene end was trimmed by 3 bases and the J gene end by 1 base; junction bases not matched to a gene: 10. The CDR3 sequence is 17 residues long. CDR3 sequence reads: CASSFISGQVGNTEAFF. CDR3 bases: TGTGCCAGCAGTTTCATTTCGGGACAGGTCGGGAACACTGAAGCTTTCTTT.

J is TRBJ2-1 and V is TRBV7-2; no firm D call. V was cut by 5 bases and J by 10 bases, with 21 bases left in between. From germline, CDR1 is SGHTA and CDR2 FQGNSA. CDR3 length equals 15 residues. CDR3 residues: CASSPLQLPLGEQFF. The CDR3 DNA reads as TGTGCCAGCAGCCCCCTTCAATTACCCCTCGGGGAGCAGTTCTTC.

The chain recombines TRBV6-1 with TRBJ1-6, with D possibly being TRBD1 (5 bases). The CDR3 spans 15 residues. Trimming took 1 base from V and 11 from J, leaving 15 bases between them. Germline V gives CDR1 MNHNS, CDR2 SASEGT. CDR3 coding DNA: TGTGCCAGCAGTGAAGAGAGGGGAGGTAGGGCACCCCTCCACTTT. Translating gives CASSEERGGRAPLHF.

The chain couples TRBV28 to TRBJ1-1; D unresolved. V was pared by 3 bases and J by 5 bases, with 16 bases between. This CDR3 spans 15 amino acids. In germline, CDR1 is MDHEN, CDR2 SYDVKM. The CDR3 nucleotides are TGTGCCAGCAGTTTCGGCCAGGAATTTTGGACTGAAGCTTTCTTT. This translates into CASSFGQEFWTEAFF.

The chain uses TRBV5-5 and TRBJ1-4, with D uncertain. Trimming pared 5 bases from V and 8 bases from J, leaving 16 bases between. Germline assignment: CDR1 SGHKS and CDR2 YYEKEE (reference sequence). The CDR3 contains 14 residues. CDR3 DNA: TGTGCCAGCAGTTGGACCCTCGGGAACGAAAAACTGTTTTTT. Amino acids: CASSWTLGNEKLFF.

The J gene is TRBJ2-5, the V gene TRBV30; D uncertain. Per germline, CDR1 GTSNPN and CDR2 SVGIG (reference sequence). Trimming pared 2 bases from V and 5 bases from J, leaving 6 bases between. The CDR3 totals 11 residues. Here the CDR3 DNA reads TGTGCCTGGAGTTCCCGGGAGACCCAGTACTTC. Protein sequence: CAWSSRETQYF.

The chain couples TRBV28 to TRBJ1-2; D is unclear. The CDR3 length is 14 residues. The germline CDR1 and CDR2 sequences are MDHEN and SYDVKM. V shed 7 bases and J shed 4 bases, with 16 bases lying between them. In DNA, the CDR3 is TGTGCCAGCAACCTCCGGGGTTCTGGCTATGGCTACACCTTC. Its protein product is CASNLRGSGYGYTF.

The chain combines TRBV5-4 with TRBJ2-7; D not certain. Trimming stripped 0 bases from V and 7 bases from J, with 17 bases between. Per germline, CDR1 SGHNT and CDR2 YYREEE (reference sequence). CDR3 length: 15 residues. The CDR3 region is CASSLESDGVGEQYF. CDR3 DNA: TGTGCCAGCAGCTTGGAAAGCGACGGTGTTGGAGAGCAGTACTTC.

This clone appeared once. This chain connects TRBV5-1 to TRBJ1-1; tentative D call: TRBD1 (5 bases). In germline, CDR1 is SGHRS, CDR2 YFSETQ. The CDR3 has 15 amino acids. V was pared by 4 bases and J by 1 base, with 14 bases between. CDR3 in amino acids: CASSPIPTGNTEAFF. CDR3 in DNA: TGCGCCAGCAGCCCGATCCCTACAGGGAACACTGAAGCTTTCTTT.

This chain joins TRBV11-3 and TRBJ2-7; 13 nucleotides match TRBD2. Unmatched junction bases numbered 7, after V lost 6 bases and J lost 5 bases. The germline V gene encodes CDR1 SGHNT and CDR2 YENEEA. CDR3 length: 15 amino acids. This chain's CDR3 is CASRKGLAGANEQYF. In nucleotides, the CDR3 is TGTGCCAGCAGAAAAGGACTAGCGGGAGCCAACGAGCAGTACTTC.

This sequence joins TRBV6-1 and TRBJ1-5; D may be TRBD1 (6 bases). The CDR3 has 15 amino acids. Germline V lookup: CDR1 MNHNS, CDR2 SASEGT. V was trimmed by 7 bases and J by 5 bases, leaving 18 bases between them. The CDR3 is CASTESGGWHQPQHF. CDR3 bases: TGTGCCAGCACCGAATCGGGGGGCTGGCATCAGCCCCAGCATTTT.

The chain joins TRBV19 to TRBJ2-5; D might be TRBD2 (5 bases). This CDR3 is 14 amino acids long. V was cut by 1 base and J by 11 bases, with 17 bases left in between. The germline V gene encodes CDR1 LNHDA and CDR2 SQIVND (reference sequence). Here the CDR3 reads CASSIGTGNGEQYF. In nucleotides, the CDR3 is TGTGCCAGTAGTATAGGGACGGGGAACGGAGAGCAGTACTTC.

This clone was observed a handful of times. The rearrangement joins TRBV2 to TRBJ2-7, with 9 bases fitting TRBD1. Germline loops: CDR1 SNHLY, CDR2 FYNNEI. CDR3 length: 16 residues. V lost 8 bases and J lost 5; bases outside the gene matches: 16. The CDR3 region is CASASSGTGIFHEQYF. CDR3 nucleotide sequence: TGTGCCAGCGCCTCTTCCGGGACAGGGATTTTCCACGAGCAGTACTTC.

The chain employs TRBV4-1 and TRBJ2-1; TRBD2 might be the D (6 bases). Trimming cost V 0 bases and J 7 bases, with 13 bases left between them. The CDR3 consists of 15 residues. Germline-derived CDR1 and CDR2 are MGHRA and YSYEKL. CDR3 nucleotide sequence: TGCGCCAGCAGCCAAGATGCGGGGAGGTATAATGAGCAGTTCTTC. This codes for CASSQDAGRYNEQFF.

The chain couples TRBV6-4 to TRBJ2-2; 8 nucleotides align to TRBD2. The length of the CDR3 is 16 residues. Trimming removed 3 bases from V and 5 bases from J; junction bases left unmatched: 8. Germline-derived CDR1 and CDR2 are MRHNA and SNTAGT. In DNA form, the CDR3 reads TGTGCCAGCAGTGAGGAAGCGGGGGACCATACCGGGGAGCTGTTTTTT. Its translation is CASSEEAGDHTGELFF.

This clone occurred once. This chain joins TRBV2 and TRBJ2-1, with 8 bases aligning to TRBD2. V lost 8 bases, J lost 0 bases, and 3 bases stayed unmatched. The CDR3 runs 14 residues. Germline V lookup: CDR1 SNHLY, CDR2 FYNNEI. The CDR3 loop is CASGGTSSYNEQFF. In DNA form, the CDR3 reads TGTGCCAGCGGGGGGACTAGCTCCTACAATGAGCAGTTCTTC.

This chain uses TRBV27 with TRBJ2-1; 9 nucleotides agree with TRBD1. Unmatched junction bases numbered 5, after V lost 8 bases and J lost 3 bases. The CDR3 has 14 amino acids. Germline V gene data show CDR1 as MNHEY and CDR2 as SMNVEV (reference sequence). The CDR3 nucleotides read TGTGCCAGCTCCGGGACAGGGATCTACAATGAGCAGTTCTTC. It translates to CASSGTGIYNEQFF.

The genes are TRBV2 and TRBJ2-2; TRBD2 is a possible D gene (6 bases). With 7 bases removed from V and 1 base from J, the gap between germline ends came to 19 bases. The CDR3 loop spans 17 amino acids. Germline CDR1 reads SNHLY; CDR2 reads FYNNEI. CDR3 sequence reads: CASKEPLARRNTGELFF. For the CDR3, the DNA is TGTGCCAGCAAGGAACCACTAGCTAGACGGAACACCGGGGAGCTGTTTTTT. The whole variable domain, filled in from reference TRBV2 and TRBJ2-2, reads EPEVTQTPSHQVTQMGQEVILRCVPISNHLYFYWYRQILGQKVEFLVSFYNNEISEKSEIFDDQFSVERPDGSNFTLKIRSTKLEDSAMYFCASKEPLARRNTGELFFGEGSRLTVL.

This CDR3 reads CASRASFARDEKLFF. CDR3 sequence (DNA): TGTGCCAGCAGAGCTTCTTTCGCCAGGGATGAAAAACTGTTTTTT. The chain couples TRBV11-2 to TRBJ1-4, with a tentative D call TRBD1 (5 bases). Germline-derived CDR1 and CDR2 are SGHAT and FQNNGV. This CDR3 region has 15 residues. V was shortened by 6 bases and J by 6 bases, with 17 bases between the two germline ends.

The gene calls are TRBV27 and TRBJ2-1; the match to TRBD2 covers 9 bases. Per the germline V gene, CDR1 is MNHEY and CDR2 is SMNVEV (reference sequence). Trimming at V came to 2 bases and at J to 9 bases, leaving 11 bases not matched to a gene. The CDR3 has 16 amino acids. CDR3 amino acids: CASSLGGTSFRGEQFF. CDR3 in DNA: TGTGCCAGCAGTTTAGGTGGGACTAGCTTCAGGGGTGAGCAGTTCTTC.

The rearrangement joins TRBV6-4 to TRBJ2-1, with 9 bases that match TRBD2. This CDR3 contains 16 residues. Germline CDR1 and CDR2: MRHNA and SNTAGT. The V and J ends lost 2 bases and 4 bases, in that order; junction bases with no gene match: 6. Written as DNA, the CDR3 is TGTGCCAGCAGTGACGGCGGGGGGGACGGGTACAATGAGCAGTTCTTC. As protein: CASSDGGGDGYNEQFF.

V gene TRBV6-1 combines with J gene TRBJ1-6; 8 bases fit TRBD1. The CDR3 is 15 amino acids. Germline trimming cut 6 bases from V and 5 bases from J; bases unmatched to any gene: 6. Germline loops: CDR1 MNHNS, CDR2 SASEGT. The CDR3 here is CASRNPTGDNSPLHF. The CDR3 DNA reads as TGTGCCAGCAGGAACCCGACAGGGGATAATTCACCCCTCCACTTT.

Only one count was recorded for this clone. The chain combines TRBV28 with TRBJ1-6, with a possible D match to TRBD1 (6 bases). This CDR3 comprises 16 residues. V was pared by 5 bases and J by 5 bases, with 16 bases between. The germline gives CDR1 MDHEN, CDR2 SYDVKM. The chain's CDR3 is CASSSEGGPNNSPLHF. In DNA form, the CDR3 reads TGTGCCAGCAGTAGCGAAGGGGGACCGAATAATTCACCCCTCCACTTT.

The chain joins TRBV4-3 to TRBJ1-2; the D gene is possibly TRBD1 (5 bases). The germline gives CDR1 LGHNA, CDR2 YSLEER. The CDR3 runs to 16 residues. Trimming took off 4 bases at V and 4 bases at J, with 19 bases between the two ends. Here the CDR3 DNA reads TGCGCCAGCAGCCTTAGTGGAGGGGATTCGGGCTATGGCTACACCTTC. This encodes CASSLSGGDSGYGYTF.

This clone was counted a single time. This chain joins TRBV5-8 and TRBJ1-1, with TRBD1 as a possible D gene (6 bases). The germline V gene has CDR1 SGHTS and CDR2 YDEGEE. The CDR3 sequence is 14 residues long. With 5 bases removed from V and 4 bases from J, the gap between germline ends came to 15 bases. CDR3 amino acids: CASSYQGFGTEAFF. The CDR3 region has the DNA TGTGCCAGCAGTTACCAGGGGTTCGGCACTGAAGCTTTCTTT.

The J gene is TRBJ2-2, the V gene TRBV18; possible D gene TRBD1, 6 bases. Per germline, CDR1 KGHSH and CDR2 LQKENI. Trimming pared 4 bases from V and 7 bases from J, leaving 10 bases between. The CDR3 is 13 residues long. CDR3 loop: CASSRQGFGELFF. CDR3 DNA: TGTGCCAGCTCACGCCAGGGGTTCGGGGAGCTGTTTTTT.

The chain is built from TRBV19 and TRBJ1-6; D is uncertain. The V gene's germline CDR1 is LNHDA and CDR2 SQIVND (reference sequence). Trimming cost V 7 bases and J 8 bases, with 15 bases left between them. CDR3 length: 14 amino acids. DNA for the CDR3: TGTGCCAGTAAGGAGGAGGTTAAGGATTCACCCCTCCACTTT. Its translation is CASKEEVKDSPLHF. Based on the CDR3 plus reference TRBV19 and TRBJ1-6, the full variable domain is DGGITQSPKYLFRKEGQNVTLSCEQNLNHDAMYWYRQDPGQGLRLIYYSQIVNDFQKGDIAEGYSVSREKKESFPLTVTSAQKNPTAFYLCASKEEVKDSPLHFGNGTRLTVT.

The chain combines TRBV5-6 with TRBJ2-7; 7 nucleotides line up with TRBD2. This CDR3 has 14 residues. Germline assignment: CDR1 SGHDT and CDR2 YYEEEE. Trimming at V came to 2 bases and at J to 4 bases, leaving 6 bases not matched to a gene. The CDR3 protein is CASSFGGSMYEQYF. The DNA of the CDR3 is TGTGCCAGCAGCTTCGGCGGGAGTATGTACGAGCAGTACTTC.